This T cell receptor beta chain was identified in a study of cytomegalovirus exposure and HLA in healthy donors. The study ran its PCR with 60 Vbeta and 13 Jbeta primers. Assay: immunoSEQ multiplex PCR; the TCRdb copy retains only in-frame clones and omits some. The table includes 100,000 or so clones, nearly 85% detected once. The germline V gene has CDR1 ENHRY and CDR2 SYGVKD. The CDR3 spans 15 residues. The germline V and J ends were trimmed by 8 bases and 1 base, with 14 bases remaining between them. The sample taken for sequencing was PBMCs. This clonotype was sampled from a man aged 18 to 30 in good health and CMV-seronegative. The chain joins TRBV10-3 to TRBJ2-2, with a weak D call TRBD2 (6 bases). The CDR3 spells CAIARRELNTGELFF. CDR3 in DNA: TGTGCCATCGCGAGGAGGGAGCTGAACACCGGGGAGCTGTTTTTT.